The 24 T cell receptor beta chains presented below share a single source sample, sequenced in a study of cytotoxic CD8 clonotypes in ibrutinib-treated CLL. Assay used: immunoSEQ multiplex PCR; TCRdb lists only in-frame clones, some missing. The table has some 300,000 clones, 70% to 80% seen once. The sample consisted of PBMCs, taken before ibrutinib treatment. The receptors were sampled from a human donor with chronic lymphocytic leukemia.

The J gene is TRBJ1-4, the V gene TRBV5-1; TRBD1 agrees at 9 bases. Trimming at V came to 4 bases and at J to 8 bases, leaving 6 bases not matched to a gene. Germline V CDR1 and CDR2: SGHRS, YFSETQ. The CDR3 length is 14 residues. This CDR3 reads CASSPWDRVEKLFF. CDR3 sequence (DNA): TGCGCCAGCAGCCCCTGGGACAGGGTAGAAAAACTGTTTTTT.

This clone appeared a single time. This chain joins TRBV4-1 and TRBJ2-1; 9 nucleotides agree with TRBD1. The CDR3 spans 16 residues. CDR1 is MGHRA and CDR2 is YSYEKL in the germline V gene. Trimming at V came to 1 base and at J to 9 bases, leaving 10 bases not matched to a gene. CDR3 amino acids: CASSQGTGAQGFEQFF. For the CDR3, the DNA is TGCGCCAGCAGCCAAGGGACAGGGGCTCAGGGATTTGAGCAGTTCTTC.

The chain has TRBV7-2 and TRBJ2-1; D not certain. The CDR3 covers 17 residues. V dropped 2 bases and J dropped 1 base, with 15 bases sitting between them. Germline-derived CDR1 and CDR2 are SGHTA and FQGNSA. DNA of the CDR3: TGTGCCAGCAGCTTAAGGACGAGATCTGGGTCCTACAATGAGCAGTTCTTC. Translation: CASSLRTRSGSYNEQFF.

This CDR3 reads CASSPAGTFYEQYF. The CDR3 DNA is TGTGCCAGCAGCCCAGCAGGGACGTTCTACGAGCAGTACTTC. The J gene is TRBJ2-7, the V gene TRBV9; perhaps D is TRBD1 or TRBD2 (5 bases each). Looked up from germline, CDR1 is SGDLS and CDR2 is YYNGEE. This CDR3 is built from 14 residues. The V end lost 4 bases, the J end lost 3 bases, and 14 bases lay between the germline ends.

The chain combines TRBV7-9 with TRBJ2-1, with D tentatively TRBD2 (7 bases). The germline V gene encodes CDR1 SEHNR and CDR2 FQNEAQ (reference sequence). The CDR3 is 16 amino acids. Deletions cut 0 bases from V and 11 bases from J, with 20 bases between. The CDR3 DNA sequence: TGTGCCAGCAGCTTAGCTCCTCGGGAATCCGGGGGGCAGCAGTTCTTC. Translated: CASSLAPRESGGQQFF.

The genes are TRBV4-1 and TRBJ2-7; 10 nucleotides match TRBD1. This CDR3 contains 15 residues. The germline CDR1 and CDR2 sequences are MGHRA and YSYEKL. Trimming removed 6 bases from V and 3 bases from J; junction bases left unmatched: 8. CDR3 sequence reads: CASRYRTGGDYEQYF. The DNA for the CDR3 is TGCGCCAGCAGGTATAGGACAGGGGGGGACTACGAGCAGTACTTC.

This clone came up many times. V and J are TRBV4-2 and TRBJ2-2, with D unresolved. Germline CDR1 and CDR2: LGHNA and YNFKEQ. This CDR3 has 14 amino acids. Deletions cut 1 base from V and 5 bases from J, with 8 bases between. CDR3 protein: CASSQVWATGELFF. DNA for the CDR3: TGTGCCAGCAGCCAAGTATGGGCAACCGGGGAGCTGTTTTTT.

This clone has just a few counts. The gene calls are TRBV12-5 and TRBJ2-7; 8 nucleotides align to TRBD2. The CDR3 runs to 13 residues. Trimming took 7 bases from V and 4 from J; bases not matched to a gene: 6. Germline CDR1 and CDR2: LGHNT and FRNRAP. CDR3 in amino acids: CASALAGTYEQYF. The DNA of the CDR3 is TGTGCTAGTGCATTAGCGGGAACGTACGAGCAGTACTTC.

CDR3 bases: TGTGCCAGCAGTTTATCGACAGGGTTTCGTGAGCAGTTCTTC. It specifies CASSLSTGFREQFF. This chain uses TRBV28 with TRBJ2-1, with 7 bases identical to TRBD1. Trimming cost V 1 base and J 9 bases; bases outside gene matches: 6. CDR1 is MDHEN and CDR2 is SYDVKM in the germline V gene. CDR3 size: 14 residues.

The V gene is TRBV19, the J gene TRBJ2-2, with TRBD2 identical over 7 bases. The CDR3 consists of 15 residues. V trimming: 4 bases; J trimming: 4 bases; junction bases outside the gene matches: 6. Germline V gene data show CDR1 as LNHDA and CDR2 as SQIVND (reference sequence). The CDR3 spells CASSTSGVATGELFF. The CDR3, as DNA: TGTGCCAGTAGTACCAGCGGGGTGGCCACCGGGGAGCTGTTTTTT.

The J gene is TRBJ1-4, the V gene TRBV6-1; 10 bases map to TRBD1. With 2 bases clipped from V and 7 bases from J, the junction kept 10 bases outside the gene matches. Germline V gene data show CDR1 as MNHNS and CDR2 as SASEGT. The CDR3 extends over 17 amino acids. The CDR3 region has the DNA TGTGCCAGCAGTGAACCCGGGACAGGGGTTTTTGTTGAAAAACTGTTTTTT. Its translation is CASSEPGTGVFVEKLFF.

V is TRBV7-2 and J is TRBJ1-2; D unresolved. Germline CDR1 SGHTA, CDR2 FQGNSA. This CDR3 has 14 residues. V was pared by 4 bases and J by 0 bases, with 9 bases between. The CDR3 sequence: CASSSYTTNYGYTF. The CDR3, as DNA: TGTGCCAGCAGCTCCTACACCACTAACTATGGCTACACCTTC. Full variable domain (missing parts from reference TRBV7-2 and TRBJ1-2): GAGVSQSPSNKVTEKGKDVELRCDPISGHTALYWYRQSLGQGLEFLIYFQGNSAPDKSGLPSDRFSAERTGGSVSTLTIQRTQQEDSAVYLCASSSYTTNYGYTFGSGTRLTVV.

The J gene is TRBJ2-7, the V gene TRBV7-3; 7 positions agree with TRBD1. V lost 2 bases to trimming and J lost 0 bases; unmatched junction nucleotides: 4. CDR3 size: 15 residues. In germline, CDR1 is SGHTA, CDR2 FQGTGA. The CDR3 sequence is CASSLGSGGSYEQYF. The CDR3 DNA reads as TGTGCCAGCAGCTTAGGGTCAGGGGGCTCCTACGAGCAGTACTTC.

The J gene is TRBJ1-2, the V gene TRBV28; tentatively, D is TRBD1 (6 bases). Germline V gene data show CDR1 as MDHEN and CDR2 as SYDVKM. The CDR3 has 13 amino acids. The V end lost 8 bases, the J end lost 3 bases, and 13 bases lay between the germline ends. The CDR3 bases are TGTGCCAGCCAGGGGCGGTTGGACTATGGCTACACCTTC. Protein: CASQGRLDYGYTF.

The V gene is TRBV18, the J gene TRBJ2-3; the match to TRBD2 covers 12 bases. The CDR3 is made up of 16 amino acids. J gave up 4 bases and V 1 base, and 3 bases lay outside the gene matches. Per germline, CDR1 KGHSH and CDR2 LQKENI. For the CDR3, the DNA is TGTGCCAGCTCACCACTGCTAGCGGGAGGGCCAGATACGCAGTATTTT. Its translation is CASSPLLAGGPDTQYF. The full variable domain, with the rest looked up from reference TRBV18 and TRBJ2-3, is NAGVMQNPRHLVRRRGQEARLRCSPMKGHSHVYWYRQLPEEGLKFMVYLQKENIIDESGMPKERFSAEFPKEGPSILRIQQVVRGDSAAYFCASSPLLAGGPDTQYFGPGTRLTVL.

This clone was seen a few times. The chain is built from TRBV12-5 and TRBJ2-1; D call uncertain. Germline assignment: CDR1 LGHNT and CDR2 FRNRAP. V was pared by 4 bases and J by 8 bases, with 15 bases between. The CDR3 covers 14 residues. This CDR3 is CASGYVTQMDEQFF. The CDR3 DNA is TGTGCTAGTGGTTACGTGACCCAAATGGATGAGCAGTTCTTC.

The chain couples TRBV25-1 to TRBJ2-2; D is ambiguous. The CDR3 contains 13 residues. Germline values: CDR1 MGHDK, CDR2 SYGVNS. Deletions cut 8 bases from V and 7 bases from J, with 14 bases between. The CDR3 here is CASAPTEVGELFF. CDR3 in DNA: TGTGCCAGCGCGCCAACAGAGGTCGGGGAGCTGTTTTTT.

This chain joins TRBV5-4 and TRBJ2-7; 7 bases are a match to TRBD1. The CDR3 length is 15 residues. Per germline, CDR1 SGHNT and CDR2 YYREEE (reference sequence). The trim removed 2 bases at V and 0 bases at J, leaving 5 bases unmatched. The CDR3 region has the DNA TGTGCCAGCAGCTTACACAGGGGCGACTCCTACGAGCAGTACTTC. This encodes CASSLHRGDSYEQYF.

The chain is built from TRBV18 and TRBJ2-6; D unclear. This CDR3 contains 14 residues. Trimming cost V 6 bases and J 0 bases, with 6 bases left between them. Germline-derived CDR1 and CDR2 are KGHSH and LQKENI. In DNA form, the CDR3 reads TGTGCCAGCTCCGGTATCTCTGGGGCCAACGTCCTGACTTTC. It is translated as CASSGISGANVLTF.

The chain links TRBV29-1 to TRBJ2-7, with 9 bases that match TRBD2. The CDR3 runs to 14 residues. V lost 4 bases to trimming and J lost 6 bases; unmatched junction nucleotides: 10. Germline assignment: CDR1 SQVTM and CDR2 ANQGSEA. In DNA, the CDR3 is TGCAGCGTTGTCGCTAGCGGGAAGACGAGCGAGCAGTACTTC. The encoded protein is CSVVASGKTSEQYF.

The rearrangement uses TRBV30 and TRBJ2-7, with 10 bases fitting TRBD1. The CDR3 is made up of 13 amino acids. Trimming removed 8 bases from V and 3 bases from J; junction bases left unmatched: 7. The germline V gene encodes CDR1 GTSNPN and CDR2 SVGIG (reference sequence). The CDR3 is CAGLGTGDYEQYF. In nucleotides, the CDR3 is TGTGCCGGTCTGGGGACAGGGGACTACGAGCAGTACTTC.

The V and J genes are TRBV28 and TRBJ2-3; D tentatively fits TRBD1 or TRBD2 (5 bases each). This CDR3 spans 15 amino acids. The germline CDR1 and CDR2 sequences are MDHEN and SYDVKM. Between the trimmed V and J ends, which lost 4 bases and 2 bases, there was a span of 13 bases. This chain's CDR3 is CASSSPGPLTDTQYF. The DNA of the CDR3 is TGTGCCAGCAGTTCCCCGGGACCCCTCACAGATACGCAGTATTTT.

The genes are TRBV5-4 and TRBJ2-3; 8 positions agree with TRBD1. The CDR3 extends over 15 amino acids. V trimming: 4 bases; J trimming: 3 bases; junction bases outside the gene matches: 7. Germline CDR1 and CDR2: SGHNT and YYREEE (reference sequence). CDR3 sequence reads: CASSTGQGITDTQYF. The CDR3 DNA reads TGTGCCAGCAGCACAGGACAGGGTATAACAGATACGCAGTATTTT.

The chain combines TRBV6-6 with TRBJ1-2, with 7 bases fitting TRBD1. The trim removed 0 bases at V and 10 bases at J, leaving 5 bases unmatched. This CDR3 is 13 amino acids long. The germline V gene encodes CDR1 MNHNY and CDR2 SVGAGI (reference sequence). For the CDR3, the DNA is TGTGCCAGCAGTTACTCGGACAGGCCCTTCTACACCTTC. Its translation: CASSYSDRPFYTF.